This T cell receptor beta chain was retrieved from a study of T cell responses to AZD1222 COVID-19 vaccine (dated by TCRdb to 2020 to 2022). Broadly, across the study: AZD1222 recipients with second doses at about 4 weeks or about 12 weeks were pooled, because spike-specific TCR depth and breadth did not differ between schedules. A total of 230 to 250 trial participants underwent TCR sequencing, of whom about 210 received two doses of AZD1222 and around 26 received two doses of the MenACWY control vaccine. Trial participants were enrolled by age into 18-55, 56-69 and 70-plus year subgroups, with approximately 150, 30 and 60 TCR-sequenced participants respectively. The study at large found these results: Because no day 14 peak-response samples were available, repertoires were characterized only after the peak T cell response. The vaccine-associated CD4 TCRs covered the entire spike protein, and the dominant responses fell in regions 160-218 and 743-854. Epitopes outside the regions mutated in the B.1.351 and B.1.1.7 variants were reportedly recognized by nearly half of the unique spike-specific TCRs. Conclusions about previously exposed vaccinees were limited because only a handful of AZD1222 recipients were SARS-CoV-2 seropositive at baseline. Participants were mostly white British, with more females than males. The authors suggested clonal diversity may have been underestimated. In the small 56-69-year group, the increase in depth fell short of significance, most likely because of low power. A significant rise in spike-specific TCR breadth and depth was observed after two AZD1222 doses relative to day 0 and relative to MenACWY recipients.

The time point label of this sample denotes: baseline before first vaccination. Vaccinee samples came from UK trials COV001 and COV002, including a single-blind randomized controlled phase 2/3 trial of AZD1222 (ChAdOx1 nCoV-19) in healthy adults. Trial participant PBMC samples were collected at day 0 and day 28 after the second dose for TCRbeta chain sequencing. Comment on this clone: Which antigen it targets is not known. Base qualities are not at hand, and no much larger clone is one base apart.

Deletion took 9 bases off V and 7 bases off J, with a span of 18 bases between the germline ends. According to the germline V gene, CDR1 reads SNHLY and CDR2 reads FYNNEI. From the cysteine up to the phenylalanine, the CDR3 has a length of 13 residues. The sequence is cut down to CDR3 DNA, 39 bases in frame from base 1. The CDR3 regions of human TCRbeta chains were analyzed by immunosequencing. The paper's processing steps were these. TCRs in the repertoires were matched against a reference library of SARS-CoV-2-specific TCRs that had been generated with the MIRA antigen-specificity platform. Breadth was defined as the fraction of unique TCRs that were SARS-CoV-2-associated, and depth was defined as the fraction of total T cells that were SARS-CoV-2-associated. Using the MIRA data, each spike-specific TCR was mapped to the spike region that the TCR reacts to and placed in a CD4 or CD8 class. Log10-transformed breadth and depth values were compared by one-way ANOVA with Sidak's multiple comparisons tests. TCRdb took over this immuneACCESS table, retaining in-frame rearrangements with V and J assigned. Such tables are incomplete; in checked studies, under half of the missing clones stem from an unresolved V gene, and the remainder is unexplained. V and J calls and clone size are those listed in that table; D and trimming were worked out from the DNA. The sample data list roughly 150,000 clones, and about 90% of these were observed just once. The leading ten clones occupy 5% of the sample.

This receptor was taken from an adult in good health. The starting material was peripheral blood, obtained on day 0 of AZD1222 vaccination. The rearrangement combines TRBV2 with TRBJ1-2; the D gene is perhaps TRBD1, on 5 matching bases. The CDR3 protein sequence reads: CASESPGRGGYTF. At the DNA level, the sequence is TGTGCCAGTGAGTCCCCGGGAAGGGGTGGCTACACCTTC.